Many counts were recorded for the clone carrying this TCR beta chain. As yet, its antigen is unknown. These data are taken from a study of human T cells and chemical hapten exposure. Looking at the study overall: Patients, mostly women, had alopecia areata, alopecia totalis or alopecia universalis. Study results and caveats: Higher patch test scores went with higher counts of PT1 expanded TCRs. Sensitizing to DPC left TCRs with a frequency above 1 in 1000 unaltered.

CDR3 length: 15 residues. The V gene lost 2 bases and the J gene lost 6 bases, with 14 bases spanning the gap. Germline assignment: CDR1 KGHSH and CDR2 LQKENI. From the RACE reads, TCRdb called clonotypes with MiXCR, one entry per CDR3 protein. This repertoire shows tens of thousands of distinct CDR3 sequences, about 6.8% found once; its top ten account for 1.5% to 1.7%. Time point reported: patch test 1, 2 weeks after DPC sensitization. Treatment given: therapeutic diphenylcyclopropenone sensitization with weekly scalp DPC. The chain carries TRBV18 and TRBJ2-1; the D gene is possibly TRBD2 (6 bases). The sample here was whole blood, taken in connection with sensitization to the hapten diphenylcyclopropenone (DPC). This sequence was found in a woman aged 30 to 39 with alopecia areata. Some clones in this sample may be carry-over from other donors' samples. CDR3: CASSPTGGAPNEQFF. CDR3 sequence (DNA): TGTGCCAGCTCACCAACCGGGGGTGCTCCCAATGAGCAGTTCTTC. The full variable domain, its missing parts supplied by reference TRBV18 and TRBJ2-1, is NAGVMQNPRHLVRRRGQEARLRCSPMKGHSHVYWYRQLPEEGLKFMVYLQKENIIDESGMPKERFSAEFPKEGPSILRIQQVVRGDSAAYFCASSPTGGAPNEQFFGPGTRLTVL.